Each of the 9 T cell receptor beta chains below was sequenced from the same sample in a study of blood T cell repertoires in COVID-19. Assay used: immunoSEQ multiplex PCR; TCRdb lists only in-frame clones, some missing. The profile shows 150,000 to 200,000 clones, 85% of them singletons. Sequenced material: peripheral blood. These receptor sequences come from a human donor with acute or convalescent COVID-19. The donor label of this sample is uncertain.

The chain employs TRBV10-1 and TRBJ2-5; maybe TRBD1 (6 bases). In germline, CDR1 is WNHNN, CDR2 SYGVQD (reference sequence). With 3 bases removed from V and 7 bases from J, the gap between germline ends came to 18 bases. This CDR3 has 15 amino acids. The CDR3 region has the DNA TGCGCCAGCAGTGAAGGAAGCCCGACAGGTGGGACCCAGTACTTC. Its translation: CASSEGSPTGGTQYF.

V usage is TRBV9 and J usage is TRBJ1-6; D not certain. The CDR3 is made up of 15 amino acids. CDR1 is SGDLS and CDR2 is YYNGEE in the germline V gene. With 4 bases removed from V and 7 bases from J, the gap between germline ends came to 15 bases. CDR3 amino acids: CASSSHSQLNSPLHF. The CDR3, as DNA: TGTGCCAGCAGCTCCCACTCACAGCTAAATTCACCCCTCCACTTT.

This chain links TRBV2 with TRBJ2-1; 7 nucleotides align to TRBD1. Germline V CDR1 and CDR2: SNHLY, FYNNEI. The CDR3 loop spans 14 amino acids. CDR3 loop: CATTRDRAYNEQFF. The CDR3 region has the DNA TGTGCAACCACGAGGGACAGAGCCTACAATGAGCAGTTCTTC.

In its sample, this clone was seen once. The chain has TRBV7-9 and TRBJ1-4, with D possibly matching TRBD1 (6 bases). CDR1 and CDR2 (germline): SEHNR, FQNEAQ (reference sequence). The CDR3 extends over 14 amino acids. V was clipped by 5 bases and J by 4 bases, with 11 bases between them. CDR3 DNA sequence: TGTGCCAGCAGCCTACAACAGGGTAATGAAAAACTGTTTTTT. Translating gives CASSLQQGNEKLFF.

The chain carries TRBV2 and TRBJ1-1; D not certain. Germline loops: CDR1 SNHLY, CDR2 FYNNEI. The ends were cut back, 4 bases at V and 13 bases at J, with 25 bases in the middle. CDR3 length: 15 residues. CDR3 sequence reads: CASSVGGRSISADFF. Written as DNA, the CDR3 is TGTGCCAGCAGTGTTGGTGGCAGATCCATATCTGCTGATTTCTTT. The full variable domain, its missing parts supplied by reference TRBV2 and TRBJ1-1, is EPEVTQTPSHQVTQMGQEVILRCVPISNHLYFYWYRQILGQKVEFLVSFYNNEISEKSEIFDDQFSVERPDGSNFTLKIRSTKLEDSAMYFCASSVGGRSISADFFGQGTRLTVV.

The chain combines TRBV2 with TRBJ2-7, with TRBD2 identical over 11 bases. This CDR3 has 16 amino acids. Germline CDR1 SNHLY, CDR2 FYNNEI. V was clipped by 5 bases and J by 3 bases; unmatched bases: 9. The CDR3 DNA reads TGTGCCAGCAGTTCCGGGACTAGCGGACACCTCTACGAGCAGTACTTC. Residues: CASSSGTSGHLYEQYF.

This clone is a singleton in its sample. The genes are TRBV28 and TRBJ1-4; 8 bases map to TRBD1. The germline CDR1 and CDR2 sequences are MDHEN and SYDVKM. Losses at the gene ends were 5 bases for V and 8 bases for J; bases not matched to a gene: 7. The CDR3 runs to 14 residues. The DNA of the CDR3 is TGTGCCAGCAGTGTCACAGGGGGGGGAGAAAAACTGTTTTTT. Residues: CASSVTGGGEKLFF.

The V gene is TRBV6-5, the J gene TRBJ2-3, with D possibly TRBD2 on 7 matching bases. V was shortened by 8 bases and J by 6 bases, with 21 bases between the two germline ends. Germline V gene lookup returns CDR1 MNHEY and CDR2 SVGAGI. The CDR3 spans 15 residues. For the CDR3, the DNA is TGTGCCAGCGCGTGGCGGGGGCGGGAAGAGGATACGCAGTATTTT. Translating gives CASAWRGREEDTQYF.

This clone was counted between two and nine times. The V gene is TRBV5-1, the J gene TRBJ1-6, with D perhaps matching TRBD1 (5 bases). This CDR3 region has 15 residues. V lost 5 bases and J 5 bases, leaving 14 bases between the germline ends. Germline CDR1 SGHRS, CDR2 YFSETQ. The CDR3 region has the DNA TGCGCCAGCAGGGGGGGGACTGACGATAATTCACCCCTCCACTTT. Translation: CASRGGTDDNSPLHF.